These 20 T cell receptor beta chains came from one sample sequenced in a study of beta chain features in type 1 diabetes (dated by TCRdb to the late 2010s). To prepare the library, the immunoSEQ multiplex PCR assay was applied. The entire isolated RNA was reverse transcribed using the High Capacity cDNA Reverse Transcription Kit, and thus expressed TCRB transcripts were sequenced. TCRdb retrieved this table from immuneACCESS and kept in-frame rearrangements only. Not all clones are present; in checked studies, unresolved V genes account for under half, and no reason is known for the remainder. The sample includes under 450,000 clones, with about 15% observed a single time. The ten largest clones add up to roughly 0.04% of the sample. The sequenced material came from naive CD4+ T cells from blood. Explained via the paper, the cell subset or site label denotes: true naive CD4+ T cells. The receptors originated from a man aged 25-40 years in good health.

This clone was counted a few times. This chain links TRBV30 with TRBJ2-7, with D unclear. Per germline, CDR1 GTSNPN and CDR2 SVGIG (reference sequence). The CDR3 has 13 residues. V lost 1 base and J lost 0, with 7 bases in between. The CDR3 is CAWSGKSSYEQYV. DNA of the CDR3: TGTGCCTGGAGTGGCAAGAGCTCCTACGAGCAGTACGTC.

As regards this clone: The sample carries other DNA sequences with the same CDR3. This chain connects TRBV7-2 to TRBJ2-5; D is unresolved. The length of the CDR3 is 12 residues. V lost 1 base and J 5 bases, leaving 5 bases between the germline ends. Germline V gene data show CDR1 as SGHTA and CDR2 as FQGNSA. CDR3 in amino acids: CASSLVWETQYF. In nucleotides, the CDR3 is TGTGCCAGCAGCTTAGTCTGGGAGACCCAGTACTTC. The full variable domain, completed using reference TRBV7-2 and TRBJ2-5, is GAGVSQSPSNKVTEKGKDVELRCDPISGHTALYWYRQSLGQGLEFLIYFQGNSAPDKSGLPSDRFSAERTGGSVSTLTIQRTQQEDSAVYLCASSLVWETQYFGPGTRLLVL.

This clone was seen a handful of times. The V gene is TRBV6-1, the J gene TRBJ2-7, with 7 bases that match TRBD2. The V and J ends lost 5 bases and 0 bases, in that order; junction bases with no gene match: 1. The CDR3 consists of 13 residues. Per the germline V gene, CDR1 is MNHNS and CDR2 is SASEGT. The CDR3 DNA reads TGTGCCAGCAGTAGCGGGATCTCCTACGAGCAGTACGTC. Its protein product is CASSSGISYEQYV.

This rearrangement joins TRBV7-9 to TRBJ2-7; 11 bases align to TRBD2. The CDR3 spans 19 residues. The germline CDR1 and CDR2 sequences are SEHNR and FQNEAQ (reference sequence). V lost 5 bases and J lost 7; bases outside the gene matches: 22. CDR3 sequence reads: CASSPGLTSGEESLREQYV. CDR3 DNA sequence: TGTGCCAGCAGCCCGGGACTGACTAGCGGGGAGGAGTCGTTGAGAGAGCAGTACGTC.

Written as DNA, the CDR3 is TGTGCCAGCAGTTACCGAAACACCATATATTTT. Encoded protein: CASSYRNTIYF. The chain is built from TRBV6-6 and TRBJ1-3; D gene ambiguous. CDR1 and CDR2 (germline): MNHNY, SVGAGI (reference sequence). CDR3 length: 11 amino acids. Trimming removed 2 bases at V and 5 bases at J, with 1 base between.

This clone turned up a few times. The chain couples TRBV29-1 to TRBJ1-1; TRBD1 matches at 9 bases. The ends lost 7 bases at V and 5 bases at J; junction bases unmatched: 8. CDR1 and CDR2 (germline): SQVTM, ANQGSEA. The CDR3 totals 13 residues. CDR3 region: CSGATGGGTEAFF. As DNA, the CDR3 is TGCAGCGGAGCCACAGGGGGCGGGACTGAAGCTTTCTTT.

This clone was detected only a few times. The chain recombines TRBV7-6 with TRBJ2-1; possibly TRBD2 for D (6 bases). The CDR3 sequence is 16 residues long. V lost 4 bases and J 4 bases, leaving 17 bases between the germline ends. Germline V gene lookup returns CDR1 SGHVS and CDR2 FNYEAQ. CDR3 nucleotide sequence: TGTGCCAGCAGCTACTCTTCCGGGACTTCATACAATGAGCAGTTCTTC. Translation: CASSYSSGTSYNEQFF. The full variable domain, completed using reference TRBV7-6 and TRBJ2-1, is GAGVSQSPRYKVTKRGQDVALRCDPISGHVSLYWYRQALGQGPEFLTYFNYEAQQDKSGLPNDRFSAERPEGSISTLTIQRTEQRDSAMYRCASSYSSGTSYNEQFFGPGTRLTVL.

This chain joins TRBV9 and TRBJ2-7; D is undetermined. CDR3 length: 14 amino acids. The V gene lost 0 bases and the J gene lost 1 base, with 8 bases spanning the gap. Germline V CDR1 and CDR2: SGDLS, YYNGEE. The CDR3 DNA is TGTGCCAGCAGCGTAGCGGTGGGGTCCTACGAGCAGTACTTC. Its translation: CASSVAVGSYEQYF.

V gene TRBV4-1 combines with J gene TRBJ2-4, with 7 bases lining up with TRBD1. V shed 1 base, J shed 8 bases, and the junction held 5 bases outside the gene matches. The CDR3 is made up of 14 amino acids. The germline gives CDR1 MGHRA, CDR2 YSYEKL. CDR3 residues: CASSQVGGRYIQYF. As DNA, the CDR3 is TGCGCCAGCAGCCAAGTAGGGGGCAGGTACATTCAGTACTTC.

This clone turned up a few times. This sequence joins TRBV7-6 and TRBJ2-3; 8 bases are shared with TRBD1. The CDR3 spans 14 residues. V was clipped by 7 bases and J by 1 base; unmatched bases: 4. Germline lookup yields CDR1 SGHVS and CDR2 FNYEAQ. CDR3 bases: TGTGCCAGCACCACAGGGGGAGGCACAGATACGCAGTATTTT. It yields the protein CASTTGGGTDTQYF.

The rearrangement uses TRBV14 and TRBJ2-3; D ambiguous. The CDR3 has 15 amino acids. Germline V CDR1 and CDR2: SGHDN, FVKESK. Between the trimmed V and J ends, which lost 3 bases and 0 bases, there was a span of 10 bases. CDR3 in DNA: TGTGCCAGCAGCCAGTATCGGCAGAGCACAGATACGCAGTATTTT. This translates into CASSQYRQSTDTQYF. Full variable domain (rest looked up from reference TRBV14 and TRBJ2-3): EAGVTQFPSHSVIEKGQTVTLRCDPISGHDNLYWYRRVMGKEIKFLLHFVKESKQDESGMPNNRFLAERTGGTYSTLKVQPAELEDSGVYFCASSQYRQSTDTQYFGPGTRLTVL.

This clone was seen a handful of times. The V and J genes are TRBV7-9 and TRBJ1-3; D gene unclear. The germline gives CDR1 SEHNR, CDR2 FQNEAQ (reference sequence). Trimming removed 3 bases at V and 2 bases at J, with 8 bases between. The CDR3 sequence is 14 residues long. The CDR3 DNA follows: TGTGCCAGCAGCTTGACAATGGCTGGAAACACCATATATTTT. This gives the protein CASSLTMAGNTIYF.

CDR3 amino acids: CASSLSLGTGQFF. The CDR3 DNA reads TGTGCCAGCAGTTTATCGCTCGGGACTGGGCAGTTCTTC. This chain uses TRBV27 with TRBJ2-1, with TRBD2 as a possible D gene (6 bases). V lost 0 bases and J lost 12, with 12 bases in between. CDR1 and CDR2 from the germline V gene are MNHEY and SMNVEV (reference sequence). The CDR3 totals 13 residues.

This clone was counted only a few times. V usage is TRBV30 and J usage is TRBJ1-2; no clear D gene. Germline values: CDR1 GTSNPN, CDR2 SVGIG (reference sequence). The CDR3 is 11 residues long. The ends were cut back, 2 bases at V and 8 bases at J, with 9 bases in the middle. The CDR3 reads CAWSPTGGYTF. The CDR3 DNA is TGTGCCTGGAGTCCCACTGGAGGCTACACCTTC.

This clone occurred a few times. CDR3 sequence: CAWSMGAMDGYTF. For the CDR3, the DNA is TGTGCCTGGAGTATGGGGGCGATGGATGGCTACACCTTC. V and J are TRBV30 and TRBJ1-2; D possibly corresponds to TRBD1 (6 bases). Germline V CDR1 and CDR2: GTSNPN, SVGIG (reference sequence). Deletions cut 2 bases from V and 6 bases from J, with 13 bases between. The CDR3 is 13 residues long.

The table lists this clone with a few counts. The V and J genes are TRBV29-1 and TRBJ1-1, with D uncertain. The CDR3 contains 12 residues. V was cut by 3 bases and J by 4 bases, with 9 bases left in between. Germline V gene lookup returns CDR1 SQVTM and CDR2 ANQGSEA. The CDR3 here is CSVEADPTEAFF. The CDR3, as DNA: TGCAGCGTTGAGGCGGACCCCACTGAAGCTTTCTTT.

V gene TRBV30 combines with J gene TRBJ1-1; D is unclear. Germline-derived CDR1 and CDR2 are GTSNPN and SVGIG (reference sequence). The V and J ends lost 3 bases and 3 bases respectively, with 8 bases between them. The CDR3 sequence is 12 residues long. CDR3 DNA: TGTGCCTGGAGGCCTGAGGACACTGAAGCTTTCTTT. Amino acids: CAWRPEDTEAFF.

This clone was picked up a small number of times. V gene TRBV19 combines with J gene TRBJ2-7, with D possibly matching TRBD2 (6 bases). This CDR3 has 14 amino acids. Germline CDR1 LNHDA, CDR2 SQIVND (reference sequence). V lost 8 bases, J lost 5 bases, and 19 bases lay in between. The CDR3 reads CASDGGGLPNEQYF. CDR3 DNA sequence: TGTGCCAGTGACGGCGGAGGGCTTCCAAACGAGCAGTACTTC.

CDR3 nucleotide sequence: TGCAGCGTTGGGACAGGCCCGAACACCGGGGAGCTGTTTTTT. Residues: CSVGTGPNTGELFF. This sequence joins TRBV29-1 and TRBJ2-2; TRBD1 matches at 7 bases. Per germline, CDR1 SQVTM and CDR2 ANQGSEA. Germline trimming cut 4 bases from V and 0 bases from J; bases unmatched to any gene: 2. The CDR3 has 14 residues.

This clone was observed a handful of times. This chain joins TRBV7-9 and TRBJ2-3, with TRBD1 matching 10 bases. In germline, CDR1 is SEHNR, CDR2 FQNEAQ (reference sequence). V trimming: 4 bases; J trimming: 11 bases; junction bases outside the gene matches: 3. The CDR3 has 12 residues. This CDR3 reads CASSWDRGKQYF. CDR3 DNA: TGTGCCAGCAGCTGGGACAGGGGAAAGCAGTATTTT.